The clone carrying this T cell receptor beta chain was seen repeatedly, ten times or more. What it binds is not known. In the ophthalmopathy cohort, Clinical Activity Score was at least 3, NOSPECS grade at least 4, and duration under 3 months. Patients with uncontrolled infections, other autoimmune diseases, pregnancy or lactation were excluded. PBMCs were sourced from roughly 9.7 ml fresh peripheral blood. TCR beta CDR3 sequences were amplified from RNA transcripts. Researchers ran a first-round RT-PCR on the TCR CDR3 using the HTBI primer set. TCRdb fed the multiplex PCR reads into MiXCR, producing one record per CDR3 protein. The data hold 300,000 to 400,000 distinct CDR3 sequences, with about 14% observed a single time. This sample stems from a study of T cells in Graves' hyperthyroidism and ophthalmopathy. Whole-study findings and limits: Among clonotypes expanded in thyroid above 0.001, most were also found in blood.

After removal of 5 bases from V and 5 bases from J, the junction contained 9 bases not matched to a gene. The CDR3 is made up of 15 amino acids. Germline assignment: CDR1 SGHTA and CDR2 FQGNSA. The chain links TRBV7-2 to TRBJ2-1; TRBD2 agrees at 7 bases. The sequencing sample was made of blood. The clonotype comes from a woman in her 30s with Graves' ophthalmopathy. CDR3: CASSLLVRGDNEQFF. In nucleotides, the CDR3 is TGTGCCAGCAGCCTGCTAGTTCGGGGGGACAATGAGCAGTTCTTC.